This section outlines one T cell receptor (beta chain) sequence together with its context. The antigen is unknown. The data are from a study of CXCR3-negative and CXCR3-positive naive CD8 T cells. Overall study results and limits: Researchers report that CXCR3-positive naive cells carry more hydrophobic TRB CDR3s than CXCR3-negative naive cells.

The CDR3 sequence is 15 residues long. Germline loops: CDR1 SGHKS, CDR2 YYEKEE (reference sequence). Naive CD8+ T lymphocytes were specified as CD45RO-CCR7+CD27+CD95-. UMI-tagged TRB cDNA libraries were built via 5' RACE. TCRdb re-called the 5' RACE reads; every CDR3 protein appears as one record, without DNA. The sample data list 85,000 to 90,000 distinct CDR3 sequences. The origin of this receptor is a human donor in good health. Some clones in this sample may be carry-over from other donors' samples. Material: naive CXCR3+ CD8+ T cells from blood. Documented subset: CD45RO-CCR7+CD27+CD95- naive CD8+ T cells expressing CXCR3 (TNR3+). This rearrangement joins TRBV5-5 to TRBJ1-1. This CDR3 is CASSLAQTMNTEAFF.